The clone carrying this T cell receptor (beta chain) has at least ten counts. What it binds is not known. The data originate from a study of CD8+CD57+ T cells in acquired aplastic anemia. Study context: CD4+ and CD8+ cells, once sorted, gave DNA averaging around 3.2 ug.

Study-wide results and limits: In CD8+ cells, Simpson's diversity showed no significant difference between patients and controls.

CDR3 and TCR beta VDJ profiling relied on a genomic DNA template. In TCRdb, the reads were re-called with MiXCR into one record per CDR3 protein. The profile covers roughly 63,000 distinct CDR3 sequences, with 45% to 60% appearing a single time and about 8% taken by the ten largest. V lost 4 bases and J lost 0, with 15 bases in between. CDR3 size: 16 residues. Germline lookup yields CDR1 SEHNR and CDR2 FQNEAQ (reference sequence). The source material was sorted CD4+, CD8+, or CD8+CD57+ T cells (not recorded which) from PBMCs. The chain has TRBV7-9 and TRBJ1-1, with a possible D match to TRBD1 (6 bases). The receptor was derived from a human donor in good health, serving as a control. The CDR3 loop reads CASSSPPDRMNTEAFF. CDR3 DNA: TGTGCCAGCAGCTCCCCACCCGACAGGATGAACACTGAAGCTTTCTTT. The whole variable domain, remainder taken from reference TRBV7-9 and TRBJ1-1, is DTGVSQNPRHKITKRGQNVTFRCDPISEHNRLYWYRQTLGQGPEFLTYFQNEAQLEKSRLLSDRFSAERPKGSFSTLEIQRTEQGDSAMYLCASSSPPDRMNTEAFFGQGTRLTVV.